This TCR beta chain originates from a study of blood T cells in healthy people across ages. The use of a sample-barcoded 5' primer and a J-beta primer mix characterized a second PCR of 7 to 11 cycles. Every cDNA was tagged by a template-switch adaptor with 12 random nucleotides. TCRdb re-called the 5' RACE reads through MiXCR, storing one row per CDR3 protein. This sample has approximately 850,000 distinct CDR3 sequences, with 58% found just once. Each sample provided at least 6 micrograms of extracted total RNA. Germline CDR1 and CDR2: LGHNA and YSLEER. This CDR3 is 16 amino acids long. V lost 3 bases, J lost 6 bases, and 19 bases lay in between.

The sample was blood. This TCR was sampled from a man aged 25-45 years in good health. The chain has TRBV4-3 and TRBJ2-3, with D unclear. CDR3 bases: TGCGCCAGCAGCCACGAAAGGGCCGGAGCGTACGATACGCAGTATTTT. Amino acids: CASSHERAGAYDTQYF.